Below, 17 T cell receptor beta chains from the same sample are listed, as sequenced in a study of shared clonotypes between healthy human individuals. Only in-frame clones appear in the TCRdb table, and some are missing; sequencing was by immunoSEQ multiplex PCR. The sample lists 2 million to 3 million clones, 93% seen once, with approximately 0.35% in the top ten. The sequenced sample was naive CD4+ T cells from PBMCs. Subset given: CD45RA+ positively selected. The receptors were gathered from a man between 18 and 35 years old in good health. Some clones in this sample may be carry-over from other donors' samples.

Regarding this clone: The same CDR3 also results from other DNA sequences found in this sample. V gene TRBV18 combines with J gene TRBJ2-7; unclear D gene. This CDR3 region has 12 residues. V lost 2 bases and J lost 3, with 5 bases in between. Germline V gives CDR1 KGHSH, CDR2 LQKENI. CDR3 sequence reads: CASSPIGYEQYF. The CDR3 DNA reads as TGTGCCAGCTCACCAATTGGCTACGAGCAGTACTTC. Based on the CDR3 plus reference TRBV18 and TRBJ2-7, the full variable domain is NAGVMQNPRHLVRRRGQEARLRCSPMKGHSHVYWYRQLPEEGLKFMVYLQKENIIDESGMPKERFSAEFPKEGPSILRIQQVVRGDSAAYFCASSPIGYEQYFGPGTRLTVT.

The chain joins TRBV7-9 to TRBJ1-1; 7 bases fit TRBD1. The CDR3 sequence is 15 residues long. V was clipped by 5 bases and J by 4 bases; unmatched bases: 10. The germline V gene has CDR1 SEHNR and CDR2 FQNEAQ (reference sequence). For the CDR3, the DNA is TGTGCCAGCAGCCTCCCAGGGGGGTCCGGCACTGAAGCTTTCTTT. Translated, it gives CASSLPGGSGTEAFF. Full variable domain (rest looked up from reference TRBV7-9 and TRBJ1-1): DTGVSQNPRHKITKRGQNVTFRCDPISEHNRLYWYRQTLGQGPEFLTYFQNEAQLEKSRLLSDRFSAERPKGSFSTLEIQRTEQGDSAMYLCASSLPGGSGTEAFFGQGTRLTVV.

This clone was picked up one time. The V gene is TRBV28, the J gene TRBJ1-5, with TRBD1 matching 7 bases. The CDR3 sequence is 15 residues long. From germline, CDR1 is MDHEN and CDR2 SYDVKM. The V and J ends lost 6 bases and 2 bases, in that order; junction bases with no gene match: 7. The CDR3 DNA reads as TGTGCCAGCAGCTTCCGCGGACAGGGCAATCAGCCCCAGCATTTT. Encoded protein: CASSFRGQGNQPQHF.

This clone was recorded once. The chain joins TRBV6-5 to TRBJ1-1, with TRBD1 matching 8 bases. The V and J ends lost 7 bases and 3 bases, in that order; junction bases with no gene match: 7. This CDR3 spans 14 amino acids. Germline V gives CDR1 MNHEY, CDR2 SVGAGI. The CDR3, as DNA: TGTGCCAGCACCGAGACAGGGGTCTACACTGAAGCTTTCTTT. Encoded protein: CASTETGVYTEAFF.

CDR3 protein: CASSTLGGRTYEQYF. CDR3 sequence (DNA): TGCGCCAGCAGCACGCTGGGGGGCAGAACCTACGAGCAGTACTTC. The chain uses TRBV4-3 and TRBJ2-7; either TRBD1 or TRBD2 may fit D (6 bases each). Looked up from germline, CDR1 is LGHNA and CDR2 is YSLEER. V was clipped by 5 bases and J by 2 bases, with 16 bases between them. The CDR3 extends over 15 amino acids.

The chain couples TRBV30 to TRBJ2-6; 9 bases are a match to TRBD1. Germline loops: CDR1 GTSNPN, CDR2 SVGIG (reference sequence). Germline trimming cut 2 bases from V and 15 bases from J; bases unmatched to any gene: 5. The CDR3 is 12 amino acids. This chain's CDR3 is CAWSPQTGGLTF. The CDR3 nucleotides read TGTGCCTGGAGTCCACAGACAGGGGGCCTGACTTTC.

The chain combines TRBV5-6 with TRBJ1-6; D is unclear. Trimming cost V 2 bases and J 7 bases, with 7 bases left between them. CDR1 and CDR2 from the germline V gene are SGHDT and YYEEEE. The CDR3 loop spans 13 amino acids. CDR3 nucleotides: TGTGCCAGCAGCTTTCTTGGGAATTCACCCCTCCACTTT. Translation: CASSFLGNSPLHF.

The chain recombines TRBV6-6 with TRBJ2-1; D may be TRBD1 (6 bases). CDR1 and CDR2 (germline): MNHNY, SVGAGI (reference sequence). Deletions cut 6 bases from V and 10 bases from J, with 16 bases between. This CDR3 comprises 13 residues. The CDR3 spells CASSSTDSSEQFF. CDR3 in DNA: TGTGCCAGCAGCAGTACGGACAGTTCGGAGCAGTTCTTC.

The rearrangement uses TRBV28 and TRBJ1-2; D gene unclear. Trimming removed 5 bases from V and 3 bases from J, with 16 bases in between. The V gene's germline CDR1 is MDHEN and CDR2 SYDVKM. The CDR3 loop spans 15 amino acids. CDR3 DNA sequence: TGTGCCAGCAGTCCCGACACTATCCCCCACTATGGCTACACCTTC. Amino acids: CASSPDTIPHYGYTF.

In its sample, this clone was seen a few times. Other DNA variants within this sample encode the same CDR3. The V and J genes are TRBV28 and TRBJ1-2; the match to TRBD1 covers 8 bases. Per the germline V gene, CDR1 is MDHEN and CDR2 is SYDVKM. The CDR3 loop spans 13 amino acids. After removal of 3 bases from V and 3 bases from J, the junction contained 0 bases not matched to a gene. The CDR3 nucleotides read TGTGCCAGCAGTTTGACAGGGGACTATGGCTACACCTTC. It is translated as CASSLTGDYGYTF.

As regards this clone: The same CDR3 can be traced to other DNA sequences in this sample. The rearrangement uses TRBV5-1 and TRBJ2-5, with D perhaps assigned TRBD1 or TRBD2 (6 bases each). V was shortened by 0 bases and J by 4 bases, with 10 bases between the two germline ends. The CDR3 spans 14 residues. In germline, CDR1 is SGHRS, CDR2 YFSETQ. CDR3 sequence (DNA): TGCGCCAGCAGCTTGGAGGGGGGAGGAGAGACCCAGTACTTC. Translating gives CASSLEGGGETQYF.

The chain couples TRBV5-1 to TRBJ2-7; TRBD1 matches 10 bases. Germline-derived CDR1 and CDR2 are SGHRS and YFSETQ. The trim removed 5 bases at V and 3 bases at J, leaving 8 bases unmatched. The CDR3 covers 15 residues. The CDR3 reads CASRPTGGLFYEQYF. The CDR3 nucleotides are TGCGCCAGCAGACCGACAGGGGGCTTGTTCTACGAGCAGTACTTC.

The chain is built from TRBV4-1 and TRBJ2-5; D not resolved. CDR1 and CDR2 from the germline V gene are MGHRA and YSYEKL. This CDR3 is 14 amino acids long. V lost 1 base, J lost 0 bases, and 6 bases lay in between. The CDR3 sequence is CASSQGNYQETQYF. CDR3 bases: TGCGCCAGCAGCCAAGGGAATTACCAAGAGACCCAGTACTTC.

The J gene is TRBJ1-5, the V gene TRBV11-2; D remains ambiguous. The CDR3 is 13 residues long. V was clipped by 1 base and J by 4 bases, with 5 bases between them. CDR1 is SGHAT and CDR2 is FQNNGV in the germline V gene. The CDR3, as DNA: TGTGCCAGCAGCTTAGCTTCAAATCAGCCCCAGCATTTT. Encoded protein: CASSLASNQPQHF. The full variable domain, in which reference TRBV11-2 and TRBJ1-5 provide the parts outside the CDR3, is EAGVAQSPRYKIIEKRQSVAFWCNPISGHATLYWYQQILGQGPKLLIQFQNNGVVDDSQLPKDRFSAERLKGVDSTLKIQPAKLEDSAVYLCASSLASNQPQHFGDGTRLSIL.

The CDR3 bases are TGCGCCAGCAGCCAAGAGTCCCAGGTCGCTAACTATGGCTACACCTTC. It codes for CASSQESQVANYGYTF. This chain connects TRBV4-1 to TRBJ1-2; D is uncertain. Germline CDR1 MGHRA, CDR2 YSYEKL. The length of the CDR3 is 16 residues. V was pared by 0 bases and J by 0 bases, with 11 bases between.

The V gene is TRBV28, the J gene TRBJ1-3, with 7 bases lining up with TRBD1. Germline V CDR1 and CDR2: MDHEN, SYDVKM. This CDR3 is 18 amino acids long. J was trimmed by 0 bases and V by 4 bases; bases with no gene match: 12. The CDR3 protein is CASSSPLGTAPSGNTIYF. DNA for the CDR3: TGTGCCAGCAGTTCCCCATTGGGGACAGCCCCCTCTGGAAACACCATATATTTT.

The V call is TRBV7-3, the J call TRBJ2-1; the match to TRBD2 covers 8 bases. CDR1 is SGHTA and CDR2 is FQGTGA in the germline V gene. This CDR3 contains 16 residues. After removal of 6 bases from V and 7 bases from J, the junction contained 14 bases not matched to a gene. The CDR3 region has the DNA TGTGCCAGCAGGGCCTTTGGAGCGGGAGTGAGTAATGAGCAGTTCTTC. Encoded protein: CASRAFGAGVSNEQFF. The whole variable domain, filled in from reference TRBV7-3 and TRBJ2-1, reads GAGVSQTPSNKVTEKGKYVELRCDPISGHTALYWYRQSLGQGPEFLIYFQGTGAADDSGLPNDRFFAVRPEGSVSTLKIQRTERGDSAVYLCASRAFGAGVSNEQFFGPGTRLTVL.